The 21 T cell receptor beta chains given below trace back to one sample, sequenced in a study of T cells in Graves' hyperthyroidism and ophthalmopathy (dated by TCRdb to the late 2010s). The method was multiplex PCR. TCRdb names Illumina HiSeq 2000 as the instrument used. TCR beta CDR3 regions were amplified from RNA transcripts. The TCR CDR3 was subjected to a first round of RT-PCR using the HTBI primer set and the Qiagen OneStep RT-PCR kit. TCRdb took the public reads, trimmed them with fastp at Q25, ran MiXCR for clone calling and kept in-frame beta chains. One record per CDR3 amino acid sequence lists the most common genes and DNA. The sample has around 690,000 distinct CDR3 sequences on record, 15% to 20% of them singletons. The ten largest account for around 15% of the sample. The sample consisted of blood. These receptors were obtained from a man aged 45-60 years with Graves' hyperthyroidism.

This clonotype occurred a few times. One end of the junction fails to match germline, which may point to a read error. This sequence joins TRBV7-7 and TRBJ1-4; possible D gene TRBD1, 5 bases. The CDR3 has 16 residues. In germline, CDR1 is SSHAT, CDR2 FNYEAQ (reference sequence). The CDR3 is CASSLALGETNEKLFF. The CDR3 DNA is TGTGCTAGCAGCTTAGCGCTAGGGGAAACTAATGAAAAACTGTTTTTT.

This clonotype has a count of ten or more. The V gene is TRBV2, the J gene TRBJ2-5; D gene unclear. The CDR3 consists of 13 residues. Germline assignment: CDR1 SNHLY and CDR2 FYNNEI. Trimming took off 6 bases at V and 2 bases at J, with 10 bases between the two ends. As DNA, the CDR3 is TGTGCCAGCAGGGATACCCTTCAAGAGACCCAGTACTTC. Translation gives CASRDTLQETQYF.

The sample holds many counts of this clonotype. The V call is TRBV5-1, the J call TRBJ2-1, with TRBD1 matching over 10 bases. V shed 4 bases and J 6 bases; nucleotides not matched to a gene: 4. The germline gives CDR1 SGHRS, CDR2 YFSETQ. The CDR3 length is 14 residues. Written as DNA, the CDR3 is TGCGCCAGCAGCGCGGACAGGGGGTTCAATGAGCAGTTCTTC. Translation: CASSADRGFNEQFF.

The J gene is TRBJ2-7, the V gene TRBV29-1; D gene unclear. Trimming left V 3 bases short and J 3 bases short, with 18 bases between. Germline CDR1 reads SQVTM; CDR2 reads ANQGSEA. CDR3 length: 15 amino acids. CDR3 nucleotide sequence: TGCAGCGTTGAGTTTGTGGGCCAGATTGACTACGAGCAGTACTTC. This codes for CSVEFVGQIDYEQYF.

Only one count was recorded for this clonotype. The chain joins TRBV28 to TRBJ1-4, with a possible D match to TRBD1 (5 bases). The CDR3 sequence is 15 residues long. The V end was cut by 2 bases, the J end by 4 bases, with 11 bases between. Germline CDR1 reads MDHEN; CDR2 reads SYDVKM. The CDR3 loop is CASSLDGAFNEKLFF. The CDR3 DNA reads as TGTGCCAGCAGTTTAGATGGGGCTTTTAATGAAAAACTGTTTTTT. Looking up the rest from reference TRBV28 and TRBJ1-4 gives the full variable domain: DVKVTQSSRYLVKRTGEKVFLECVQDMDHENMFWYRQDPGLGLRLIYFSYDVKMKEKGDIPEGYSVSREKKERFSLILESASTNQTSMYLCASSLDGAFNEKLFFGSGTQLSVL.

The CDR3 sequence is CASSGDYQETQYF. Written as DNA, the CDR3 is TGTGCCAGCAGTGGGGACTACCAAGAGACCCAGTACTTC. The genes are TRBV6-1 and TRBJ2-5; maybe TRBD2 (6 bases). The CDR3 runs to 13 residues. V was pared by 4 bases and J by 0 bases, with 6 bases between. CDR1 is MNHNS and CDR2 is SASEGT in the germline V gene.

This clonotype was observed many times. This chain's CDR3 is CASSSRDGDYGYTF. The CDR3 DNA follows: TGTGCCAGCAGCTCCCGGGACGGAGACTATGGCTACACCTTC. The chain has TRBV7-8 and TRBJ1-2; TRBD1 might be the D (5 bases). Germline V CDR1 and CDR2: SGHVS, FQNEAQ. This CDR3 is 14 amino acids long. Trimming took 4 bases from V and 3 from J, leaving 12 bases between them.

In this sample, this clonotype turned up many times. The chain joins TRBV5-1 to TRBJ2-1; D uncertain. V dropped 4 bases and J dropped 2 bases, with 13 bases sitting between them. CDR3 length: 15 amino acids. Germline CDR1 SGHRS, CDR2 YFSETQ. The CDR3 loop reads CASSEGGGPYNEQFF. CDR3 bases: TGCGCCAGCAGCGAAGGTGGCGGCCCCTACAATGAGCAGTTCTTC. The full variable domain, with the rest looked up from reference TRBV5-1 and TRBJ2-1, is KAGVTQTPRYLIKTRGQQVTLSCSPISGHRSVSWYQQTPGQGLQFLFEYFSETQRNKGNFPGRFSGRQFSNSRSEMNVSTLELGDSALYLCASSEGGGPYNEQFFGPGTRLTVL.

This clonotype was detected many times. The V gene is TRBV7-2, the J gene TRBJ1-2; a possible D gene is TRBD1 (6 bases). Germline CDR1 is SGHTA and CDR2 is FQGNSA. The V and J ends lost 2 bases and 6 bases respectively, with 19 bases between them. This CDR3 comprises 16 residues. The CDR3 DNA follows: TGTGCCAGCAGCTTACAACCCGGAGGGGGAATCAATGGCTACACCTTC. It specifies CASSLQPGGGINGYTF.

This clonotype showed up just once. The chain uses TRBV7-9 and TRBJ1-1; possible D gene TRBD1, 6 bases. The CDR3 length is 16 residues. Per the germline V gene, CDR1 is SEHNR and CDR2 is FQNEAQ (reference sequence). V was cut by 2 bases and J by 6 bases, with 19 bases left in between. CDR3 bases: TGTGCCAGCAGCTTACCCGACGGAGGGGGGGGCCCTGAAGCTTTCTTT. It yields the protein CASSLPDGGGGPEAFF.

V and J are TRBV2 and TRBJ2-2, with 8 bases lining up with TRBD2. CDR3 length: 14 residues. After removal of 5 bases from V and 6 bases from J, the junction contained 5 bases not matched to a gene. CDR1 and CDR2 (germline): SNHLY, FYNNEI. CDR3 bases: TGTGCCAGCAGTTATGCGGGGGGCCCCGGGGAGCTGTTTTTT. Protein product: CASSYAGGPGELFF.

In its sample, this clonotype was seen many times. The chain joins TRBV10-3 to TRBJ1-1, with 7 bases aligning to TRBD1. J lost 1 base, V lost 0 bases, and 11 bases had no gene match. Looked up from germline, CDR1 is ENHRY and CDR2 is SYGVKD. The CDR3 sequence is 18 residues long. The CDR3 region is CAISESLGRGRSNTEAFF. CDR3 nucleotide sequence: TGTGCCATCAGTGAGTCGCTCGGCAGGGGGAGATCGAACACTGAAGCTTTCTTT.

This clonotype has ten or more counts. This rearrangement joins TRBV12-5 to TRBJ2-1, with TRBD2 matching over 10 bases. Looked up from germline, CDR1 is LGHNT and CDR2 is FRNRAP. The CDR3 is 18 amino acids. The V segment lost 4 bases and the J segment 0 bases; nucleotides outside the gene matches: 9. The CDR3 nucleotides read TGTGCTAGTGGTTCCGGGACTAGCGTTTCAAGCTCCTACAATGAGCAGTTCTTC. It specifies CASGSGTSVSSSYNEQFF.

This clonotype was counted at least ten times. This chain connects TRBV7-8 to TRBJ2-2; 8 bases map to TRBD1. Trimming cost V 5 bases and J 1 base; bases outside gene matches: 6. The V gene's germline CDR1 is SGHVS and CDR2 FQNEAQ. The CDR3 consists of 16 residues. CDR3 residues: CASSTNRGRNTGELFF. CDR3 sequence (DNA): TGTGCCAGCAGCACGAACAGGGGGAGGAACACCGGGGAGCTGTTTTTT.

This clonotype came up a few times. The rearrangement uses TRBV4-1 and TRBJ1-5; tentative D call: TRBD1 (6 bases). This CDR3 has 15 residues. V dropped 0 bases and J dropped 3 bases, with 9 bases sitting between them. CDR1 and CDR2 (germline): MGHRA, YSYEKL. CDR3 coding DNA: TGCGCCAGCAGCCAAGATCCAGGGGACAATCAGCCCCAGCATTTT. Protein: CASSQDPGDNQPQHF.

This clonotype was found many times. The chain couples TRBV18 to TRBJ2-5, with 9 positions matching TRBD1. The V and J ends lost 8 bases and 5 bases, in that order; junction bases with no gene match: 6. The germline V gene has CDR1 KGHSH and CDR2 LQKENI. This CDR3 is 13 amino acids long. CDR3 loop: CASSPGTGETQYF. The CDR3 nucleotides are TGTGCCAGCAGCCCAGGGACAGGGGAGACCCAGTACTTC.

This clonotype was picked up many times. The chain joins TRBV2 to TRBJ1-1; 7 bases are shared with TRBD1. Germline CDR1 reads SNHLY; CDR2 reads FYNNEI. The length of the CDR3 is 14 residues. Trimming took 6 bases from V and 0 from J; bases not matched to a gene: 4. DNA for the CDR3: TGTGCCAGCAGGGTGGGACAGTTGAACACTGAAGCTTTCTTT. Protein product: CASRVGQLNTEAFF.

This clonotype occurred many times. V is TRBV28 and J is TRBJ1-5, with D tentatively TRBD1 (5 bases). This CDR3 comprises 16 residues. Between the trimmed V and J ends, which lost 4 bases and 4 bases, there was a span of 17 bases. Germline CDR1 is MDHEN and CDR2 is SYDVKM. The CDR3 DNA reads TGTGCCAGCAGTTCATCAGGGACGGCGGCAAATCAGCCCCAGCATTTT. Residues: CASSSSGTAANQPQHF.

In DNA form, the CDR3 reads TGTGCCATCAGTGGGGGGGGGGACAGGGGGCTTAGACACGAGCAGTACTTC. Translated, it gives CAISGGGDRGLRHEQYF. The chain recombines TRBV10-3 with TRBJ2-7; TRBD1 aligns across 12 bases. There are 17 residues in the CDR3. V trimming: 4 bases; J trimming: 5 bases; junction bases outside the gene matches: 12. Looked up from germline, CDR1 is ENHRY and CDR2 is SYGVKD.

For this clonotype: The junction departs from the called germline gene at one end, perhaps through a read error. This CDR3 is CVSSLRRLPNTEAFF. CDR3 DNA sequence: TGTGTCAGCAGCCTAAGACGGTTACCGAACACTGAAGCTTTCTTT. This chain links TRBV7-9 with TRBJ1-1, with D uncertain. CDR1 SEHNR and CDR2 FQNEAQ come from the germline V gene (reference sequence). The CDR3 spans 15 residues. The entire variable domain, with the rest obtained from reference TRBV7-9 and TRBJ1-1, is as follows: DTGVSQNPRHKITKRGQNVTFRCDPISEHNRLYWYRQTLGQGPEFLTYFQNEAQLEKSRLLSDRFSAERPKGSFSTLEIQRTEQGDSAMYLCVSSLRRLPNTEAFFGQGTRLTVV.

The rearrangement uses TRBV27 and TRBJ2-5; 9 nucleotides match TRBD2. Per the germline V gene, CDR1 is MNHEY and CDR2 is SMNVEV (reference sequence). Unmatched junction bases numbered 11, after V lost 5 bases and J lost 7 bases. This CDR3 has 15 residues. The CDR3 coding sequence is TGTGCCAGCAGTCCAAGCCTAGCGGGGATAGGGACCCAGTACTTC. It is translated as CASSPSLAGIGTQYF.